The 30 T cell receptor beta chains reported below all come from one sample, sequenced in a study of cytomegalovirus exposure and HLA in healthy donors. Both 60 Vbeta primers and 13 Jbeta primers went into the PCR. The protocol was immunoSEQ multiplex PCR, while the TCRdb copy is restricted to in-frame clones and leaves out a portion. The top ten clones hold 2% to 3% of a sample with around 74,000 clones, around 80% of them seen once. The sample was PBMCs. The receptors shown here come from a man in his thirties or forties in good health and CMV-seronegative.

The V and J genes are TRBV4-1 and TRBJ1-1; no clear D gene. V was pared by 1 base and J by 4 bases, with 10 bases between. Germline-derived CDR1 and CDR2 are MGHRA and YSYEKL. The CDR3 is 14 residues long. The CDR3 sequence is CASSQAGFGTEAFF. The CDR3 DNA reads as TGCGCCAGCAGCCAAGCAGGATTCGGCACTGAAGCTTTCTTT.

This rearrangement joins TRBV5-1 to TRBJ2-3, with 8 bases matching TRBD2. CDR3 size: 17 residues. Trimming at V came to 3 bases and at J to 0 bases, leaving 9 bases not matched to a gene. Germline-derived CDR1 and CDR2 are SGHRS and YFSETQ. The CDR3 sequence: CASSYTIAGLSTDTQYF. DNA of the CDR3: TGCGCCAGCAGCTACACTATAGCGGGGCTAAGCACAGATACGCAGTATTTT.

The gene calls are TRBV13 and TRBJ1-2; no clear D gene. Trimming took 4 bases from V and 8 from J, leaving 8 bases between them. This CDR3 contains 11 residues. From germline, CDR1 is PRHDT and CDR2 FYEKMQ (reference sequence). The CDR3 bases are TGTGCCAGCAGCTCCCGGGGAGGCTACACCTTC. Its translation: CASSSRGGYTF.

The chain is built from TRBV19 and TRBJ1-2; 10 nucleotides line up with TRBD1. V trimming: 9 bases; J trimming: 14 bases; junction bases outside the gene matches: 12. This CDR3 comprises 12 residues. Germline values: CDR1 LNHDA, CDR2 SQIVND (reference sequence). CDR3 region: CASRDRGSVRTF. The CDR3 coding sequence is TGTGCCAGCCGGGACAGGGGATCGGTGCGGACCTTC.

The rearrangement uses TRBV29-1 and TRBJ2-5, with D perhaps TRBD2 (6 bases). The CDR3 has 11 residues. Trimming shortened V by 8 bases and J by 7 bases, and 14 bases separated the two germline ends. Germline V CDR1 and CDR2: SQVTM, ANQGSEA. CDR3 protein: CSPRVGGTQYF. In DNA form, the CDR3 reads TGCAGCCCGAGGGTGGGAGGGACCCAGTACTTC.

CDR3 loop: CASSMYRGRLSTEAFF. In DNA, the CDR3 is TGTGCCAGTAGTATGTACAGGGGAAGATTATCAACTGAAGCTTTCTTT. The rearrangement links TRBV19 to TRBJ1-1, with 7 bases fitting TRBD1. The ends lost 3 bases at V and 5 bases at J; junction bases unmatched: 12. The CDR3 is made up of 16 amino acids. The germline gives CDR1 LNHDA, CDR2 SQIVND (reference sequence).

V usage is TRBV5-8 and J usage is TRBJ1-4; perhaps TRBD1 as D (6 bases). Looked up from germline, CDR1 is SGHTS and CDR2 is YDEGEE. This CDR3 has 15 residues. Trimming took 3 bases from V and 8 from J, leaving 17 bases between them. CDR3 loop: CASSSRPKGGEKLFF. The CDR3, as DNA: TGTGCCAGCAGCTCTAGGCCCAAGGGGGGGGAAAAACTGTTTTTT.

This rearrangement joins TRBV15 to TRBJ2-1; 9 bases map to TRBD1. Trimming cost V 11 bases and J 3 bases; bases outside gene matches: 11. Germline CDR1 reads LNHNV; CDR2 reads YYDKDF (reference sequence). This CDR3 contains 15 residues. CDR3 DNA sequence: TGTGCCTATTCCCGGGCGACAGGGGGCTACAATGAGCAGTTCTTC. Its protein product is CAYSRATGGYNEQFF.

The V and J genes are TRBV23-1 and TRBJ2-7; 9 nucleotides line up with TRBD1. TRBV23-1 is filed as an ORF, its function uncertain. With V trimmed by 4 bases and J by 5 bases, 21 bases remained unmatched. The CDR3 loop spans 19 amino acids. CDR3: CASSRGPGTGKAYVNEQYF. CDR3 DNA sequence: TGCGCCAGCAGTCGTGGCCCCGGGACAGGGAAGGCCTACGTAAACGAGCAGTACTTC.

The J gene is TRBJ1-2, the V gene TRBV7-9; D not certain. The V and J ends lost 7 bases and 3 bases respectively, with 6 bases between them. The CDR3 covers 11 residues. CDR1 and CDR2 from the germline V gene are SEHNR and FQNEAQ (reference sequence). The CDR3 region is CASKADYGYTF. CDR3 nucleotides: TGTGCCAGCAAGGCGGACTATGGCTACACCTTC.

This chain links TRBV11-3 with TRBJ2-3; TRBD2 is a possible D gene (5 bases). Germline-derived CDR1 and CDR2 are SGHNT and YENEEA. Trimming removed 8 bases from V and 2 bases from J, with 11 bases in between. There are 13 residues in the CDR3. The CDR3 protein is CASGSGYTDTQYF. The CDR3, as DNA: TGTGCCAGCGGAAGCGGATACACAGATACGCAGTATTTT.

The CDR3 region has the DNA TGTGCCAGCAGTTCCGCCGGCACCCAACTACGCTACACCTTC. This translates into CASSSAGTQLRYTF. The chain carries TRBV27 and TRBJ1-2; D gene ambiguous. The V gene lost 4 bases and the J gene lost 9 bases, with 18 bases spanning the gap. This CDR3 comprises 14 residues. Per the germline V gene, CDR1 is MNHEY and CDR2 is SMNVEV (reference sequence).

The chain joins TRBV10-3 to TRBJ2-7, with a weak D call TRBD2 (5 bases). This CDR3 is 12 amino acids long. CDR1 ENHRY and CDR2 SYGVKD come from the germline V gene. V gave up 2 bases and J gave up 4 bases, with 6 bases separating them. The CDR3: CAISEEGYEQYF. As DNA, the CDR3 is TGTGCCATCAGTGAGGAGGGATACGAGCAGTACTTC.

The chain couples TRBV27 to TRBJ2-1; 7 bases align to TRBD2. CDR1 MNHEY and CDR2 SMNVEV come from the germline V gene (reference sequence). V gave up 4 bases and J gave up 8 bases; unmatched junction bases: 8. This CDR3 region has 14 residues. In DNA, the CDR3 is TGTGCCAGCAGTTCCATAGCGGGCGGAGATGAGCAGTTCTTC. Amino acids: CASSSIAGGDEQFF.

The rearrangement links TRBV10-1 to TRBJ2-1; maybe TRBD1 (6 bases). Germline V gives CDR1 WNHNN, CDR2 SYGVQD (reference sequence). This CDR3 has 13 residues. Trimming took 6 bases from V and 12 from J, leaving 18 bases between them. CDR3 DNA sequence: TGCGCCAGCAGCCCGGACAGACAGGTACGGCAGTTCTTC. As protein: CASSPDRQVRQFF.

The chain joins TRBV4-1 to TRBJ2-7; 7 nucleotides align to TRBD2. The CDR3 is 16 amino acids. Trimming removed 0 bases from V and 4 bases from J; junction bases left unmatched: 9. Germline-derived CDR1 and CDR2 are MGHRA and YSYEKL. CDR3 in DNA: TGCGCCAGCAGCCAAGATCCTGGCTGGGGGGGATACGAGCAGTACTTC. Protein sequence: CASSQDPGWGGYEQYF.

This chain connects TRBV27 to TRBJ2-3; D perhaps matches TRBD2 (6 bases). V lost 1 base and J lost 2, with 10 bases in between. From germline, CDR1 is MNHEY and CDR2 SMNVEV (reference sequence). This CDR3 is 15 amino acids long. CDR3 in amino acids: CASSLLGGFTDTQYF. DNA for the CDR3: TGTGCCAGCAGTTTATTGGGGGGATTCACAGATACGCAGTATTTT.

The chain is built from TRBV7-3 and TRBJ2-5; 7 positions agree with TRBD2. CDR3 length: 15 residues. The J segment lost 0 bases and the V segment lost 1 base, leaving 2 bases of the junction unmatched. In germline, CDR1 is SGHTA, CDR2 FQGTGA. The CDR3 loop reads CASSLMGGNQETQYF. The CDR3, as DNA: TGTGCCAGCAGCTTAATGGGGGGGAACCAAGAGACCCAGTACTTC.

The rearrangement links TRBV5-1 to TRBJ2-7; 7 positions agree with TRBD1. Losses at the gene ends were 3 bases for V and 1 base for J; bases not matched to a gene: 10. The CDR3 loop spans 16 amino acids. Looked up from germline, CDR1 is SGHRS and CDR2 is YFSETQ. The CDR3 is CASSSRTGDTSYEQYF. The DNA of the CDR3 is TGCGCCAGCAGCTCCCGCACAGGGGACACATCCTACGAGCAGTACTTC.

The rearrangement uses TRBV15 and TRBJ2-5; the D gene is possibly TRBD2 (5 bases). Germline loops: CDR1 LNHNV, CDR2 YYDKDF (reference sequence). Trimming removed 6 bases from V and 7 bases from J, with 15 bases in between. This CDR3 is built from 13 residues. CDR3 sequence reads: CATSPRREGTQYF. CDR3 coding DNA: TGTGCCACCAGTCCCCGCCGCGAGGGGACCCAGTACTTC.

The genes are TRBV19 and TRBJ1-5; D not resolved. Germline V CDR1 and CDR2: LNHDA, SQIVND (reference sequence). Trimming stripped 2 bases from V and 6 bases from J, with 8 bases between. The CDR3 contains 13 residues. The CDR3 sequence is CASSILEGQPQHF. CDR3 in DNA: TGTGCCAGTAGTATATTGGAGGGTCAGCCCCAGCATTTT.

This chain connects TRBV4-1 to TRBJ1-4; D is undetermined. The CDR3 sequence is 15 residues long. The ends were cut back, 3 bases at V and 7 bases at J, with 15 bases in the middle. Germline V gene sequence: CDR1 MGHRA, CDR2 YSYEKL. The CDR3 region is CASSQTPYSGEKLFF. The CDR3 DNA reads as TGCGCCAGCAGCCAGACCCCATATTCGGGTGAAAAACTGTTTTTT.

The chain recombines TRBV18 with TRBJ2-7, with 7 positions matching TRBD1. CDR3 size: 15 residues. V trimming: 3 bases; J trimming: 1 base; junction bases outside the gene matches: 6. From germline, CDR1 is KGHSH and CDR2 LQKENI. The chain's CDR3 is CASSPLGQDSYEQYF. The CDR3 nucleotides are TGTGCCAGCTCACCCCTTGGACAGGATTCCTACGAGCAGTACTTC.

In this sample, this clone turned up once. The rearrangement links TRBV6-5 to TRBJ1-1; the D gene is possibly TRBD1 (5 bases). The CDR3 runs to 14 residues. The ends were cut back, 4 bases at V and 2 bases at J, with 11 bases in the middle. Germline V CDR1 and CDR2: MNHEY, SVGAGI. The CDR3 DNA reads as TGTGCCAGCAGTTGGGGGGACGGAAACACTGAAGCTTTCTTT. Amino acid sequence: CASSWGDGNTEAFF.

The chain employs TRBV2 and TRBJ2-3; the match to TRBD2 covers 12 bases. CDR1 SNHLY and CDR2 FYNNEI come from the germline V gene. This CDR3 comprises 18 residues. The trim removed 1 base at V and 2 bases at J, leaving 7 bases unmatched. This CDR3 is CASSEVRRTSGITDTQYF. The CDR3 nucleotides are TGTGCCAGCAGTGAAGTACGACGGACTAGCGGGATCACAGATACGCAGTATTTT.

This rearrangement joins TRBV9 to TRBJ2-2; TRBD1 might be the D (6 bases). This CDR3 spans 12 amino acids. V gave up 5 bases and J gave up 6 bases, with 8 bases separating them. The V gene's germline CDR1 is SGDLS and CDR2 YYNGEE. The CDR3 loop is CASRAGAGELFF. For the CDR3, the DNA is TGTGCCAGCAGAGCAGGGGCCGGGGAGCTGTTTTTT.

V usage is TRBV21-1 and J usage is TRBJ1-1; TRBD1 was called by the table and not checked on the DNA. TRBV21-1 is flagged as a pseudogene. This CDR3 contains 15 residues. The CDR3 DNA reads as TGTGCCAGCAGCAAAAGGCAACAGGGTTGCACTGAAGCTTTCTTT. Its protein product is CASSKRQQGCTEAFF.

The chain combines TRBV11-2 with TRBJ2-7; TRBD2 aligns across 10 bases. The V and J ends lost 4 bases and 0 bases, in that order; junction bases with no gene match: 6. The CDR3 length is 16 residues. Germline lookup yields CDR1 SGHAT and CDR2 FQNNGV. In nucleotides, the CDR3 is TGTGCCAGCAGCTCACCTAGCGGGGGATCCTCCTACGAGCAGTACTTC. Residues: CASSSPSGGSSYEQYF.

The chain is built from TRBV30 and TRBJ1-1, with 9 positions matching TRBD1. CDR1 and CDR2 from the germline V gene are GTSNPN and SVGIG (reference sequence). The trim removed 8 bases at V and 8 bases at J, leaving 9 bases unmatched. This CDR3 is built from 12 residues. The CDR3 DNA reads as TGTGCCGGGCGACAGGGGGACCCAGAAGCTTTCTTT. It codes for CAGRQGDPEAFF.

This clone came up once. J is TRBJ2-3 and V is TRBV7-9; TRBD1 might be the D (5 bases). With 1 base removed from V and 4 bases from J, the gap between germline ends came to 9 bases. The germline CDR1 and CDR2 sequences are SEHNR and FQNEAQ (reference sequence). The CDR3 length is 14 residues. CDR3 sequence (DNA): TGTGCCAGCAGCTTAGGACAGACTGCAGATACGCAGTATTTT. It yields the protein CASSLGQTADTQYF.